These T cell receptor beta chains were read from a single sample in a study of blood T cell repertoires in COVID-19. TCRdb's copy holds only in-frame clones and misses some; the assay was immunoSEQ multiplex PCR. The sample lists 130,000 to 150,000 clones; approximately 91% were seen once. Material: peripheral blood. The receptors here all came from a human donor in a cohort sampled during active COVID-19. The CDR3 runs from the conserved cysteine through the conserved F or W. Fields, in order: J gene, clone size, V gene, D gene, CDR3 protein, CDR3 DNA. The D gene is left open where the match is weak. The size of a clone is reported for some rows only, either as once, few or many, or as a class for expanded clones.

J: TRBJ2-2
size: NA
V: TRBV7-2
D: TRBD2
CDR3: CASSLAGLAATGELFF
DNA: TGTGCCAGCAGCTTAGCGGGGCTAGCGGCCACCGGGGAGCTGTTTTTT

J: TRBJ2-3
size: NA
V: TRBV4-1
D: NA
CDR3: CASTLRLARNTDTQYF
DNA: TGCGCCAGCACCCTGCGGCTAGCGCGAAACACAGATACGCAGTATTTT

J: TRBJ2-5
size: NA
V: TRBV4-1
D: NA
CDR3: CASSQGTALAQETQYF
DNA: TGCGCCAGCAGCCAAGGGACAGCCCTAGCCCAAGAGACCCAGTACTTC

J: TRBJ2-5
size: NA
V: TRBV18
D: NA
CDR3: CASSRTGIKETQYF
DNA: TGTGCCAGCTCACGAACCGGGATAAAAGAGACCCAGTACTTC

J: TRBJ1-2
size: NA
V: TRBV28
D: TRBD1
CDR3: CASSLNRQGAEGYTF
DNA: TGTGCCAGCAGTCTAAATCGACAGGGGGCCGAGGGCTACACCTTC

J: TRBJ2-3
size: NA
V: TRBV7-2
D: TRBD2
CDR3: CASSLRGGRGTDTQYF
DNA: TGTGCCAGCAGCTTAAGAGGCGGGAGGGGCACAGATACGCAGTATTTT

J: TRBJ1-5
size: NA
V: TRBV5-6
D: TRBD1
CDR3: CASSRTGSNQPQHF
DNA: TGTGCCAGCAGCCGGACAGGGAGCAATCAGCCCCAGCATTTT

J: TRBJ2-2
size: NA
V: TRBV3-1/TRBV3-2
D: NA
CDR3: CASSQDPGNTGELFF
DNA: TGTGCCAGCAGCCAAGATCCGGGGAACACCGGGGAGCTGTTTTTT

J: TRBJ2-7
size: NA
V: TRBV6-2/TRBV6-3
D: TRBD2
CDR3: CASSRGPGLAGAQSYEQYF
DNA: TGTGCCAGCAGCCGCGGGCCGGGACTAGCGGGAGCTCAATCATACGAGCAGTACTTC

J: TRBJ2-7
size: NA
V: TRBV10-3
D: NA
CDR3: CATAGRDRVLYEQYF
DNA: TGTGCCACCGCCGGGAGGGACAGGGTCCTCTACGAGCAGTACTTC

J: TRBJ2-2
size: NA
V: TRBV13
D: TRBD2
CDR3: CASSPWGAGGLGTGELFF
DNA: TGTGCCAGCAGCCCCTGGGGTGCGGGGGGGCTTGGCACCGGGGAGCTGTTTTTT

J: TRBJ2-1
size: NA
V: TRBV7-2
D: NA
CDR3: CASSLESGGEQFF
DNA: TGTGCCAGCAGCTTAGAATCCGGGGGTGAGCAGTTCTTC

J: TRBJ2-7
size: NA
V: TRBV19
D: TRBD1
CDR3: CASSIDAAGTGAYEQYF
DNA: TGTGCCAGTAGTATAGACGCCGCCGGGACAGGGGCCTACGAGCAGTACTTC

J: TRBJ1-4
size: NA
V: TRBV6-5
D: NA
CDR3: CASRGGLGTEKLFF
DNA: TGTGCCAGCAGGGGAGGACTGGGGACTGAAAAACTGTTTTTT

J: TRBJ1-1
size: NA
V: TRBV4-3
D: NA
CDR3: CASSQDLVNTEAFF
DNA: TGCGCCAGCAGCCAAGATCTCGTGAACACTGAAGCTTTCTTT

J: TRBJ1-1
size: NA
V: TRBV21-1
D: NA
CDR3: CASSNPHREGGYTEAFF
DNA: TGTGCCAGCAGCAACCCCCACAGGGAGGGGGGGTACACTGAAGCTTTCTTT

J: TRBJ2-2
size: NA
V: TRBV7-2
D: NA
CDR3: CASSPPRTANTGELFF
DNA: TGTGCCAGCAGCCCTCCCCGGACAGCGAACACCGGGGAGCTGTTTTTT

J: TRBJ1-6
size: few
V: TRBV2
D: NA
CDR3: CASGEQGNSPLHF
DNA: TGTGCCAGCGGAGAACAGGGTAATTCACCCCTCCACTTT

J: TRBJ2-1
size: NA
V: TRBV4-1
D: NA
CDR3: CASSPIGSVLDEQFF
DNA: TGCGCCAGCAGCCCCATCGGGTCGGTTTTAGATGAGCAGTTCTTC

J: TRBJ2-5
size: NA
V: TRBV30
D: NA
CDR3: CAWSGGKETQYF
DNA: TGTGCCTGGAGTGGAGGGAAGGAGACCCAGTACTTC

J: TRBJ2-6
size: NA
V: TRBV3-1/TRBV3-2
D: TRBD1
CDR3: CASSQAMTGSGANVLTF
DNA: TGTGCCAGCAGCCAAGCCATGACAGGGTCTGGGGCCAACGTCCTGACTTTC

J: TRBJ2-5
size: NA
V: TRBV3-1/TRBV3-2
D: NA
CDR3: CAISTRASNPQYF
DNA: TGTGCCATTTCAACGAGGGCTAGCAATCCCCAGTACTTC

J: TRBJ2-7
size: NA
V: TRBV25-1
D: TRBD1
CDR3: CASSEAGQGAIYEQYF
DNA: TGTGCCAGCAGTGAAGCCGGACAGGGGGCGATCTACGAGCAGTACTTC

J: TRBJ2-1
size: NA
V: TRBV6-5
D: NA
CDR3: CASSYSGVNNEQFF
DNA: TGTGCCAGCAGTTATTCCGGAGTCAACAATGAGCAGTTCTTC

J: TRBJ2-7
size: NA
V: TRBV27
D: NA
CDR3: CASSVNRAYEQYF
DNA: TGTGCCAGCAGTGTAAACAGGGCCTACGAGCAGTACTTC

J: TRBJ2-2
size: NA
V: TRBV9
D: TRBD2
CDR3: CASGGEGPVVGELFF
DNA: TGTGCCAGCGGCGGGGAGGGGCCTGTTGTCGGGGAGCTGTTTTTT

J: TRBJ2-5
size: NA
V: TRBV5-1
D: NA
CDR3: CASSLGGASETQYF
DNA: TGCGCCAGCAGCTTGGGTGGGGCCTCAGAGACCCAGTACTTC

J: TRBJ1-2
size: NA
V: TRBV16
D: NA
CDR3: CASGSPSYRLGGYTF
DNA: TGTGCCAGCGGCTCACCCTCCTACCGTCTCGGGGGCTACACCTTC

J: TRBJ2-1
size: NA
V: TRBV27
D: TRBD2
CDR3: CASSLLGTSVYNEQFF
DNA: TGTGCCAGCAGTTTACTCGGGACTAGCGTTTACAATGAGCAGTTCTTC

J: TRBJ2-2
size: NA
V: TRBV9
D: TRBD2
CDR3: CASSASGVSAGELFF
DNA: TGTGCCAGCAGCGCTAGCGGGGTCTCGGCCGGGGAGCTGTTTTTT

J: TRBJ1-2
size: NA
V: TRBV4-2
D: TRBD1
CDR3: CASSQVGQGRYGYTF
DNA: TGTGCCAGCAGCCAAGTTGGACAGGGGCGCTATGGCTACACCTTC

J: TRBJ1-5
size: NA
V: TRBV27
D: NA
CDR3: CASRAGLGNQPQHF
DNA: TGTGCCAGCAGGGCAGGGTTAGGGAATCAGCCCCAGCATTTT

J: TRBJ2-1
size: few
V: TRBV4-1
D: NA
CDR3: CASSQEYTPALQKGAFF
DNA: TGCGCCAGCAGCCAAGAATACACACCTGCTCTTCAAAAAGGAGCGTTCTTC

J: TRBJ2-3
size: NA
V: TRBV4-3
D: TRBD2
CDR3: CASSQDHNSGGRDTQYF
DNA: TGCGCCAGCAGCCAAGATCACAATAGCGGGGGGCGAGATACGCAGTATTTT

J: TRBJ2-5
size: NA
V: TRBV2
D: TRBD2
CDR3: CASSELAGGETQYF
DNA: TGTGCCAGCAGTGAACTAGCGGGGGGAGAGACCCAGTACTTC

J: TRBJ1-4
size: NA
V: TRBV4-2
D: NA
CDR3: CASSSRIGTDNEKLFF
DNA: TGTGCCAGCAGCTCCCGAATCGGTACTGATAATGAAAAACTGTTTTTT

J: TRBJ2-1
size: once
V: TRBV6-5
D: TRBD2
CDR3: CASSYLSGGSYNEQFF
DNA: TGTGCCAGCAGTTACCTAAGCGGGGGCTCCTACAATGAGCAGTTCTTC

J: TRBJ2-1
size: NA
V: TRBV7-3
D: TRBD2
CDR3: CASSFETSVYNEQFF
DNA: TGTGCCAGCAGCTTCGAGACTAGCGTATACAATGAGCAGTTCTTC

J: TRBJ2-5
size: NA
V: TRBV21-1
D: NA
CDR3: CASSNFRGKVVQETQYF
DNA: TGTGCCAGCAGCAATTTTCGGGGGAAAGTCGTCCAAGAGACCCAGTACTTC

J: TRBJ2-1
size: NA
V: TRBV3-1/TRBV3-2
D: TRBD2
CDR3: CASSQEILAGPSYNEQFF
DNA: TGTGCCAGCAGCCAAGAAATCCTAGCGGGGCCCTCCTACAATGAGCAGTTCTTC

J: TRBJ1-2
size: NA
V: TRBV5-8
D: TRBD1
CDR3: CASSLGRDRVIDGYTF
DNA: TGTGCCAGCAGCTTGGGAAGGGACAGGGTGATCGATGGCTACACCTTC

J: TRBJ2-1
size: NA
V: TRBV5-1
D: TRBD2
CDR3: CASSSPRGGLSEQFF
DNA: TGCGCCAGCAGCTCACCGCGGGGGGGCCTCAGTGAGCAGTTCTTC